This T cell receptor beta chain was retrieved from a study of blood T cell repertoires in COVID-19. Overall study: Material from acute and convalescent COVID-19 was sourced from the United States, Italy and Spain.

Sequencing was performed with immunoSEQ multiplex PCR; in TCRdb, only in-frame clones are kept and a portion is missing. The sample has 240,000 or so clones, roughly 88% seen once. This CDR3 is built from 16 residues. V trimming: 7 bases; J trimming: 1 base; junction bases outside the gene matches: 6. The V gene's germline CDR1 is MNHEY and CDR2 SMNVEV (reference sequence). Donors in Cohort 3 who had recovered were those with two negative PCRs, healthcare professional clearance, or resolution of their symptoms. The chain has TRBV27 and TRBJ1-4, with 10 bases identical to TRBD1. The sequence came from a woman aged 50 to 60 who had recovered from COVID-19. Sequencing input: PBMCs or T cells enriched from blood (not recorded which). The CDR3 DNA sequence: TGTGCCAGCATACATGACAGGGGGCGAACTAATGAAAAACTGTTTTTT. Translation gives CASIHDRGRTNEKLFF.